This record looks at one T cell receptor (beta chain) sequence and its context. In the study's own analysis: Scientists estimated how many nucleated cells there were by amplifying reference gene primers. Profiling relied on immunoSEQ multiplex PCR, and the TCRdb table lists in-frame clones only, not all of them. The V and J calls and clone size are taken from that table; D and trimming were inferred from the DNA. The sample yields about 39,000 clones, approximately 85% seen once. This entry belongs to a study of blood T cell repertoires in COVID-19. Looking at the study overall: Collection of acute and convalescent COVID-19 samples took place in the United States, Italy and Spain. The cDNA or gDNA used as material had been derived from T cells, B-cell-depleted T cells, or PBMCs.

The V and J ends lost 3 bases and 4 bases, in that order; junction bases with no gene match: 1. This CDR3 has 13 amino acids. Germline CDR1 and CDR2: MNHNS and SASEGT. This chain links TRBV6-1 with TRBJ1-2; 8 bases map to TRBD1. Sequenced input: peripheral blood. The sequence came from a human donor in a cohort sampled during active COVID-19. CDR3 protein: CASSDGTGYGYTF. The CDR3 DNA follows: TGTGCCAGCAGTGATGGGACAGGCTATGGCTACACCTTC.